The sequence of this T cell receptor (beta chain) was determined in a study of blood T cell repertoires in COVID-19. At the level of the study: The United States, Italy and Spain were the sources of the acute and convalescent COVID-19 samples. From T cells, B-cell-depleted T cells, or PBMCs came the material, which was cDNA or gDNA.

In the study's own analysis: Researchers report that nucleated cell counts were estimated from reference gene primer amplification. Sequencing used immunoSEQ multiplex PCR; TCRdb keeps in-frame clones, though not all of them. The V and J calls and clone size are taken from that table; D and trimming were inferred from the DNA. The repertoire holds hundreds of thousands of clones, with approximately 86% as singletons. CDR3 length equals 14 residues. Trimming removed 3 bases at V and 3 bases at J, with 10 bases between. Germline V gene data show CDR1 as PRHDT and CDR2 as FYEKMQ (reference sequence). This rearrangement joins TRBV13 to TRBJ2-3; no reliable D call. The clonotype was recovered from a woman in her thirties who had recovered from COVID-19. Sequencing was done on a sample of peripheral blood. The CDR3 region is CASSLKAGTDTQYF. CDR3 nucleotide sequence: TGTGCCAGCAGCTTGAAGGCCGGGACAGATACGCAGTATTTT.